This is a list of T cell receptor beta chains from one sample in a study of PD-L1 blockade in urothelial cancer. TCRdb's table, derived via immunoSEQ multiplex PCR, lists solely in-frame clones and lacks some. The sample holds over 20,000 clones; approximately 89% are singletons and the top ten take roughly 10%. The sequenced sample was PBMCs, obtained around atezolizumab (anti-PD-L1) treatment. Receptors originate from a woman in her fifties or sixties with urothelial cancer. CDR3s include the opening cysteine and the closing phenylalanine or tryptophan. Fields, in order: D gene, clone size, J gene, V gene, CDR3 DNA, CDR3 protein. A D gene is named only where the DNA matches it firmly. Expanded clones get a size class; other rows say once, few or many, or leave the size out.

d_gene: -; abundance: few; j_gene: TRBJ1-1; v_gene: TRBV19; CDR3nt: TGTGCCAGTAGTACCGGAGGGTACACTGAAGCTTTCTTT; CDR3aa: CASSTGGYTEAFF
d_gene: -; abundance: -; j_gene: TRBJ1-2; v_gene: TRBV19; CDR3nt: TGTGCCAGTAGCCCTGAGCAGGGTTATATCTATGGCTACACCTTC; CDR3aa: CASSPEQGYIYGYTF
d_gene: -; abundance: -; j_gene: TRBJ2-5; v_gene: TRBV7-2; CDR3nt: TGTGCCAGCAGCCCCCTGGCCAGAGAGACCCAGTACTTC; CDR3aa: CASSPLARETQYF
d_gene: -; abundance: -; j_gene: TRBJ2-7; v_gene: TRBV4-1; CDR3nt: TGCGCCAGCAGCCAAGATCTCCACGGGACCTACGAGCAGTACTTC; CDR3aa: CASSQDLHGTYEQYF
d_gene: -; abundance: -; j_gene: TRBJ2-2; v_gene: TRBV9; CDR3nt: TGTGCCAGCAGCACCTCCTCCGGGACTCCCACCGGGGAGCTGTTTTTT; CDR3aa: CASSTSSGTPTGELFF
d_gene: -; abundance: -; j_gene: TRBJ2-3; v_gene: TRBV11-2; CDR3nt: TGTGCCAGCAGCTTAGACCGACTTTTACTCACAGATACGCAGTATTTT; CDR3aa: CASSLDRLLLTDTQYF
d_gene: -; abundance: once; j_gene: TRBJ2-2; v_gene: TRBV11-2; CDR3nt: TGTGCCAGCAGCGCCATCCGGGGGGCCCTGGGCACCGGGGAGCTGTTTTTT; CDR3aa: CASSAIRGALGTGELFF
d_gene: -; abundance: -; j_gene: TRBJ2-7; v_gene: TRBV1; CDR3nt: TGCACCAGCAGCCACCCCCGCGGCCAGCACTACTCCTACGAGCAGTACTTC; CDR3aa: CTSSHPRGQHYSYEQYF
d_gene: -; abundance: once; j_gene: TRBJ1-2; v_gene: TRBV18; CDR3nt: TGTGCCAGCTCACCAAGTAAGGGGTCGAACTATGGCTACACCTTC; CDR3aa: CASSPSKGSNYGYTF
d_gene: TRBD1; abundance: -; j_gene: TRBJ2-6; v_gene: TRBV7-2; CDR3nt: TGTGCCAGCAGCCCCCCCCAGGGGGCGTACTCTGGGGCCAACGTCCTGACTTTC; CDR3aa: CASSPPQGAYSGANVLTF
d_gene: -; abundance: -; j_gene: TRBJ2-6; v_gene: TRBV5-1; CDR3nt: TGCGCCAGCAGCTTGACAGCCCCGAGCTCTGGGGCCAACGTCCTGACTTTC; CDR3aa: CASSLTAPSSGANVLTF
d_gene: -; abundance: few; j_gene: TRBJ2-7; v_gene: TRBV19; CDR3nt: TGTGCCAGTAGTCCAGGGACATTTAGCGAGCAGTACTTC; CDR3aa: CASSPGTFSEQYF
d_gene: -; abundance: -; j_gene: TRBJ2-3; v_gene: TRBV9; CDR3nt: TGTGCCAGCAGCCCGAAAAGCCCTAGGACAGATACGCAGTATTTT; CDR3aa: CASSPKSPRTDTQYF
d_gene: -; abundance: -; j_gene: TRBJ2-5; v_gene: TRBV7-2; CDR3nt: TGTGCCAGCAGTTCACGGACTGGAGAGACCCAGTACTTC; CDR3aa: CASSSRTGETQYF
d_gene: TRBD2; abundance: -; j_gene: TRBJ2-7; v_gene: TRBV5-8; CDR3nt: TGTGCCAGCAGCCCTGGTGAGACTAGCGGGGGACCCTCCTACGAGCAGTACTTC; CDR3aa: CASSPGETSGGPSYEQYF
d_gene: TRBD2; abundance: -; j_gene: TRBJ2-1; v_gene: TRBV7-7; CDR3nt: TGTGCCAGCAGCTTAGGGTGGGGCGGACTAGCGGGGATCGCCTACAATGAGCAGTTCTTC; CDR3aa: CASSLGWGGLAGIAYNEQFF
d_gene: -; abundance: -; j_gene: TRBJ2-1; v_gene: TRBV27; CDR3nt: TGTGCCAGCAGAGGGTCGGGGGAAAATGAGCAGTTCTTC; CDR3aa: CASRGSGENEQFF
d_gene: TRBD1; abundance: -; j_gene: TRBJ2-7; v_gene: TRBV14; CDR3nt: TGTGCCAGCAGCCAAGAAATGGGACAGATTGAGCAGTACTTC; CDR3aa: CASSQEMGQIEQYF
d_gene: TRBD1; abundance: -; j_gene: TRBJ1-2; v_gene: TRBV4-3; CDR3nt: TGCGCCAGCAGTCCTATGGGACAGGGGAACTATGGCTACACCTTC; CDR3aa: CASSPMGQGNYGYTF
d_gene: TRBD2; abundance: -; j_gene: TRBJ2-7; v_gene: TRBV6-1; CDR3nt: TGTGCCAGCAGTGAATCTAGCGGCACAAAGTACTTC; CDR3aa: CASSESSGTKYF
d_gene: -; abundance: -; j_gene: TRBJ2-7; v_gene: TRBV7-8; CDR3nt: TGTGCCAGCAGCTCCGCCTACGAGCAGTACTTC; CDR3aa: CASSSAYEQYF
d_gene: -; abundance: few; j_gene: TRBJ2-7; v_gene: TRBV5-6; CDR3nt: TGTGCCAGCAGCTTCCTGACTGCCTACGAGCAGTACTTC; CDR3aa: CASSFLTAYEQYF
d_gene: TRBD1; abundance: -; j_gene: TRBJ2-7; v_gene: TRBV5-1; CDR3nt: TGCGCCAGCAGCCCTCGACAGGGGAGCTCCTACGAGCAGTACTTC; CDR3aa: CASSPRQGSSYEQYF
d_gene: -; abundance: few; j_gene: TRBJ1-1; v_gene: TRBV29-1; CDR3nt: TGCAGCGTTGAAGACGGGTCGACCACTGAAGCTTTCTTT; CDR3aa: CSVEDGSTTEAFF
d_gene: -; abundance: -; j_gene: TRBJ2-1; v_gene: TRBV7-6; CDR3nt: TGTGCCAGCAGCTTAGGAGTTGGGCTTGGGAATGAGCAGTTCTTC; CDR3aa: CASSLGVGLGNEQFF
d_gene: TRBD1; abundance: -; j_gene: TRBJ1-1; v_gene: TRBV4-1; CDR3nt: TGCGCCAGCAGCCATACTGGGACAGGGCGCAACACTGAAGCTTTCTTT; CDR3aa: CASSHTGTGRNTEAFF
d_gene: -; abundance: -; j_gene: TRBJ1-2; v_gene: TRBV9; CDR3nt: TGTGCCAGCAGCGTAGTTTCAGGGGACGGCTACACCTTC; CDR3aa: CASSVVSGDGYTF
d_gene: -; abundance: -; j_gene: TRBJ2-5; v_gene: TRBV2; CDR3nt: TGTGCCAGAGGGGGATTTGGCAGGGCGGAGGAGACCCAGTACTTC; CDR3aa: CARGGFGRAEETQYF
d_gene: TRBD2; abundance: -; j_gene: TRBJ2-2; v_gene: TRBV9; CDR3nt: TGTGCCAGCAGCGGATGGGGGACTAGTCAAAACACCGGGGAGCTGTTTTTT; CDR3aa: CASSGWGTSQNTGELFF
d_gene: TRBD1; abundance: -; j_gene: TRBJ2-7; v_gene: TRBV11-2; CDR3nt: TGTGCCAGCAGTCGACAGGGGGCTGGCTACGAGCAGTACTTC; CDR3aa: CASSRQGAGYEQYF
d_gene: TRBD1; abundance: -; j_gene: TRBJ2-3; v_gene: TRBV29-1; CDR3nt: TGCAGCGTTCCTAGGGTGACAGGGCGAGATACGCAGTATTTT; CDR3aa: CSVPRVTGRDTQYF
d_gene: TRBD2; abundance: -; j_gene: TRBJ2-5; v_gene: TRBV27; CDR3nt: TGTGCCAGCAGTGCGGGGGGGCAGACCCAGTACTTC; CDR3aa: CASSAGGQTQYF
d_gene: TRBD1; abundance: -; j_gene: TRBJ1-2; v_gene: TRBV2; CDR3nt: TGTGCCAGCAGTGAAGCGCTCAGAGACAGGGGTGGTGGCTACACCTTC; CDR3aa: CASSEALRDRGGGYTF
d_gene: TRBD2; abundance: -; j_gene: TRBJ2-3; v_gene: TRBV5-6; CDR3nt: TGTGCCAGCAGCAGGACTAGCGGAGGTGTCCCAGATACGCAGTATTTT; CDR3aa: CASSRTSGGVPDTQYF
d_gene: TRBD2; abundance: -; j_gene: TRBJ2-3; v_gene: TRBV7-9; CDR3nt: TGTGCCAGCAGCTCAAGCGGGAGACTCGCAGATACGCAGTATTTT; CDR3aa: CASSSSGRLADTQYF
d_gene: -; abundance: -; j_gene: TRBJ2-1; v_gene: TRBV5-1; CDR3nt: TGCGCCAGCAGCTCAGGGGCGGAAAATGAGCAGTTCTTC; CDR3aa: CASSSGAENEQFF
d_gene: TRBD2; abundance: -; j_gene: TRBJ2-5; v_gene: TRBV5-4; CDR3nt: TGTGCCAGCAGCTTGGGCCGGGGTAGCGGGACCGAGTACTTC; CDR3aa: CASSLGRGSGTEYF
d_gene: TRBD2; abundance: -; j_gene: TRBJ2-7; v_gene: TRBV13; CDR3nt: TGTGCCAGCAGCTTCCCCATGTCGGGGGGATACGAGCAGTACTTC; CDR3aa: CASSFPMSGGYEQYF
d_gene: TRBD1; abundance: -; j_gene: TRBJ2-6; v_gene: TRBV11-2; CDR3nt: TGTGCCAGCAGCTCCCAACCTGGACAGGGTCTTTCTGGGGCCAACGTCCTGACTTTC; CDR3aa: CASSSQPGQGLSGANVLTF
d_gene: TRBD1; abundance: -; j_gene: TRBJ2-5; v_gene: TRBV15; CDR3nt: TGTGCCACCAGCAGAGATCCGGGACAGTTGAACCGTAAGACCCAGTACTTC; CDR3aa: CATSRDPGQLNRKTQYF
d_gene: TRBD1; abundance: -; j_gene: TRBJ1-4; v_gene: TRBV28; CDR3nt: TGTGCCAGCAGTCGACAGGGGGCGACTAATGAAAAACTGTTTTTT; CDR3aa: CASSRQGATNEKLFF
d_gene: TRBD1; abundance: once; j_gene: TRBJ2-7; v_gene: TRBV6-6; CDR3nt: TGTGCCAGCAGTCAAGGGCGACAGGGGGCCTACGAGCAGTACTTC; CDR3aa: CASSQGRQGAYEQYF
d_gene: -; abundance: -; j_gene: TRBJ2-1; v_gene: TRBV7-2; CDR3nt: TGTGCCAGCAGCTTAGGGGCGGGCGGGGACTACAATGAGCAGTTCTTC; CDR3aa: CASSLGAGGDYNEQFF
d_gene: -; abundance: once; j_gene: TRBJ2-6; v_gene: TRBV7-2; CDR3nt: TGTGCCAGCAGCTTAGTCGGGGGAAGGGGCTCTGGGGCCAACGTCCTGACTTTC; CDR3aa: CASSLVGGRGSGANVLTF
d_gene: -; abundance: -; j_gene: TRBJ1-1; v_gene: TRBV18; CDR3nt: TGTGCCAGCTCACCCCATTGGAGCGGTAGCAACACTGAAGCTTTCTTT; CDR3aa: CASSPHWSGSNTEAFF
d_gene: TRBD1; abundance: -; j_gene: TRBJ1-6; v_gene: TRBV6-5; CDR3nt: TGTGCCAGCAGCGCCCGGGACAGGGGTAATTCACCCCTCCACTTT; CDR3aa: CASSARDRGNSPLHF
d_gene: TRBD2; abundance: -; j_gene: TRBJ2-2; v_gene: TRBV10-2; CDR3nt: TGCGCCAGCACCCAAGCGGGAGGGAGTAACACCGGGGAGCTGTTTTTT; CDR3aa: CASTQAGGSNTGELFF
d_gene: TRBD1; abundance: -; j_gene: TRBJ2-5; v_gene: TRBV10-3; CDR3nt: TGTGCCATCAGTTGGGACAGTCAAGAGACCCAGTACTTC; CDR3aa: CAISWDSQETQYF
d_gene: TRBD2; abundance: -; j_gene: TRBJ2-5; v_gene: TRBV5-5; CDR3nt: TGTGCCAGCACCCGGGGGGGGAGCGTAATCCAAGAGACCCAGTACTTC; CDR3aa: CASTRGGSVIQETQYF
d_gene: TRBD2; abundance: -; j_gene: TRBJ2-1; v_gene: TRBV7-9; CDR3nt: TGTGCCAGCAGCCTTAGCGGGAGCTCCTACAATGAGCAGTTCTTC; CDR3aa: CASSLSGSSYNEQFF
d_gene: -; abundance: -; j_gene: TRBJ2-5; v_gene: TRBV2; CDR3nt: TGTGCCAGCAGCGCAGCGGTCCAAGAGACCCAGTACTTC; CDR3aa: CASSAAVQETQYF
d_gene: TRBD1; abundance: -; j_gene: TRBJ2-5; v_gene: TRBV7-2; CDR3nt: TGTGCCAGCAGCTCGCCCGGGACAGAAGAGACCCAGTACTTC; CDR3aa: CASSSPGTEETQYF